The rows below give T cell receptor beta chains drawn from one sample of a study of cytomegalovirus exposure and HLA in healthy donors. Clones were sequenced by immunoSEQ multiplex PCR, and TCRdb holds only the in-frame ones, with some missing. The table has roughly 310,000 clones, approximately 85% seen once. Sequencing used PBMCs. The receptors originated from a man between 25 and 39 years old in good health and CMV-seronegative. Each CDR3 is given with its conserved first and last residue. D genes are given only for firm matches. Clone size is stated in some rows and not others, as once, few, many or a class when expanded.

cdr3_aa cdr3_nt clone_size v_call d_call j_call
CASSLIQGTFSYEQYF TGTGCCAGCAGCTTAATACAGGGGACTTTCTCCTACGAGCAGTACTTC . TRBV7-2 . TRBJ2-7
CASSIGRGTDTQYF TGTGCCAGTAGTATAGGTCGGGGCACAGATACGCAGTATTTT . TRBV19 . TRBJ2-3
CASSPLSGGGGELFF TGTGCCAGCAGTCCACTTAGCGGGGGGGGCGGGGAGCTGTTTTTT . TRBV2 TRBD2 TRBJ2-2
CASSLDTGNYEQYF TGTGCCAGCAGCTTAGATACAGGTAACTACGAGCAGTACTTC . TRBV11-2 . TRBJ2-7
CASSSAGPQETQYF TGTGCCAGCAGCTCAGCGGGGCCCCAAGAGACCCAGTACTTC . TRBV7-2 TRBD2 TRBJ2-5
CASRQRLVLPNTGELFF TGTGCCAGCAGGCAAAGATTAGTACTTCCGAACACCGGGGAGCTGTTTTTT . TRBV7-2 . TRBJ2-2
CASSLDREQPQHF TGTGCCAGCAGTTTAGATCGGGAACAGCCCCAGCATTTT . TRBV6-6 . TRBJ1-5
CASSGQGGYGYTF TGTGCCAGCAGTGGACAGGGAGGCTATGGCTACACCTTC few TRBV2 TRBD1 TRBJ1-2
CASSPRGLGVEQFF TGTGCCAGCTCACCTAGGGGGCTGGGGGTTGAGCAGTTCTTC . TRBV18 TRBD1 TRBJ2-1
CASSETGGVAGANVLTF TGTGCCAGCAGCGAGACAGGGGGCGTTGCTGGGGCCAACGTCCTGACTTTC once TRBV7-9 TRBD1 TRBJ2-6
CASSEIVNSPLHF TGCGCCAGCAGTGAGATAGTCAATTCACCCCTCCACTTT . TRBV10-2 . TRBJ1-6
CSVGDRERNTIYF TGCAGCGTTGGGGACAGGGAAAGAAACACCATATATTTT . TRBV29-1 TRBD1 TRBJ1-3
CATSRAPDRGYEQYF TGTGCCACCAGCAGAGCTCCGGACAGGGGCTACGAGCAGTACTTC once TRBV15 TRBD1 TRBJ2-7
CASSRDSASSYNSPLHF TGTGCCAGCAGCCGGGACAGTGCCAGCTCCTATAATTCACCCCTCCACTTT . TRBV7-2 TRBD1 TRBJ1-6
CASTIDRGSLYEQYF TGTGCCAGCACCATCGACAGGGGGTCTCTTTACGAGCAGTACTTC . TRBV7-8 TRBD1 TRBJ2-7
CASTPWLRSGGDHQETQYF TGCGCCAGCACCCCCTGGCTACGTTCTGGCGGGGACCACCAAGAGACCCAGTACTTC . TRBV10-2 . TRBJ2-5
CSVEDWRPRDSLIEAFF TGCAGCGTTGAAGATTGGCGCCCTAGGGACAGTTTAATTGAAGCTTTCTTT once TRBV29-1 TRBD1 TRBJ1-1
CTSSRGTSSRAFF TGTACCAGTAGTAGGGGGACAAGCTCTCGAGCTTTCTTT . TRBV19 . TRBJ1-1
CSVEASSGANVLTF TGCAGCGTTGAGGCAAGCTCTGGGGCCAACGTCCTGACTTTC few TRBV29-1 . TRBJ2-6
CASSQVDSASYEQYF TGCGCCAGCAGCCAAGTGGACAGCGCTTCCTACGAGCAGTACTTC . TRBV4-1 . TRBJ2-7
CASSLVGADGYTF TGTGCCAGCAGCTTAGTAGGGGCCGATGGCTACACCTTC once TRBV7-9 . TRBJ1-2
CASSVGPGEAFSYEQYF TGTGCCAGCAGCGTAGGCCCCGGGGAGGCCTTCTCCTACGAGCAGTACTTC . TRBV9 . TRBJ2-7
CASSEGGLSILGQHF TGTGCCAGCAGTGAAGGGGGCCTATCTATCCTAGGCCAGCATTTT . TRBV6-1 . TRBJ1-5
CASSGDRTFTDTQYF TGTGCCAGCAGCGGAGACAGGACTTTCACAGATACGCAGTATTTT . TRBV7-2 . TRBJ2-3
CASSGPLGRVTEAFF TGTGCCAGTAGTGGCCCCTTGGGCAGGGTCACTGAAGCTTTCTTT . TRBV19 . TRBJ1-1
CASLQGQYSYEQYF TGTGCCAGCTTACAGGGACAGTACTCCTACGAGCAGTACTTC . TRBV6-6 TRBD1 TRBJ2-7
CASSHLLGLGARAGETQYF TGTGCCAGCAGCCACCTGTTGGGACTAGGGGCCCGGGCGGGAGAGACCCAGTACTTC . TRBV7-9 TRBD2 TRBJ2-5
CASSVEGVGTGEETQYF TGTGCCAGCAGCGTAGAGGGGGTTGGGACAGGAGAAGAGACCCAGTACTTC . TRBV9 TRBD1 TRBJ2-5
CASSPATGGFNYGYTF TGTGCCAGCAGCCCCGCGACAGGGGGCTTTAACTATGGCTACACCTTC . TRBV11-2 TRBD1 TRBJ1-2
CASSLDGGAYGYTF TGCGCCAGCAGCTTGGACGGCGGAGCTTATGGCTACACCTTC . TRBV5-1 . TRBJ1-2
CSVGGGTLEAFF TGCAGCGTTGGAGGAGGGACCCTCGAAGCTTTCTTT . TRBV29-1 . TRBJ1-1
CASSYGRETQYF TGTGCCAGCAGTTACGGCCGAGAGACCCAGTACTTC . TRBV6-6 . TRBJ2-5
CASIDREETQYF TGTGCCAGCATAGATCGGGAGGAGACCCAGTACTTC . TRBV6-5 . TRBJ2-5
CASSVLGKAGSTDTQYF TGCGCCAGCAGCGTCCTGGGGAAAGCGGGGAGCACAGATACGCAGTATTTT . TRBV4-1 TRBD2 TRBJ2-3
CASSLAGYDQPQHF TGTGCCAGCAGCTTGGCAGGGTATGATCAGCCCCAGCATTTT . TRBV5-6 . TRBJ1-5
CASSPNPSLAGGREETQYF TGTGCCAGCAGCCCTAACCCTTCATTAGCGGGGGGGAGAGAAGAGACCCAGTACTTC . TRBV4-2 TRBD2 TRBJ2-5
CASSLVRDNEQFF TGTGCCAGCAGCTTAGTACGGGACAATGAGCAGTTCTTC . TRBV11-2 . TRBJ2-1
CASSQALAGGHEQYF TGTGCCAGCAGCCAAGCTCTAGCGGGGGGCCACGAGCAGTACTTC . TRBV4-2 TRBD2 TRBJ2-7
CASSLLAGMTKETQYF TGTGCCAGCAGCTTGCTAGCGGGTATGACTAAAGAGACCCAGTACTTC few TRBV7-9 TRBD2 TRBJ2-5
CASSLATSGGQETQYF TGCGCCAGCAGTCTTGCGACTAGCGGGGGCCAAGAGACCCAGTACTTC . TRBV10-1 TRBD2 TRBJ2-5
CASSRGGQGAYEQYF TGTGCCAGCTCAAGGGGGGGACAGGGGGCCTACGAGCAGTACTTC . TRBV18 TRBD1 TRBJ2-7
CASRRGSDTQYF TGCGCCAGCAGGCGGGGGTCAGATACGCAGTATTTT . TRBV5-1 TRBD2 TRBJ2-3
CASSLPPGQGGLANQPQHF TGTGCCAGCAGCTTACCCCCGGGACAGGGAGGTTTGGCCAATCAGCCCCAGCATTTT once TRBV7-2 TRBD1 TRBJ1-5
CATRAGTGEGYTF TGTGCCACGCGAGCGGGGACAGGGGAGGGCTACACCTTC once TRBV6-4 TRBD1 TRBJ1-2
CASSGGQGITDTQYF TGTGCCAGCAGCGGTGGACAGGGGATCACAGATACGCAGTATTTT . TRBV13 TRBD1 TRBJ2-3
CATSRGGIGYGYTF TGTGCCACCAGCAGAGGAGGGATCGGATATGGCTACACCTTC . TRBV15 . TRBJ1-2
CASSHQPRGLAGGNEQFF TGTGCCAGCAGCCATCAACCCAGAGGGCTAGCGGGCGGCAATGAGCAGTTCTTC . TRBV4-2 TRBD2 TRBJ2-1
CASSQDHRGPNTEAFF TGCGCCAGCAGCCAAGATCATAGGGGCCCAAACACTGAAGCTTTCTTT . TRBV4-3 . TRBJ1-1
CASSSGRGQGNQPQHF TGTGCCAGCAGTTCCGGACGGGGACAGGGAAATCAGCCCCAGCATTTT . TRBV27 TRBD1 TRBJ1-5
CASSTRGQGSSGYTF TGTGCCAGCAGTACTAGGGGACAGGGATCTAGTGGCTACACCTTC . TRBV6-6 TRBD1 TRBJ1-2
CASSKRPALRSTDTQYF TGTGCCAGCAGCAAGCGGCCGGCCCTCAGGTCCACAGATACGCAGTATTTT . TRBV9 . TRBJ2-3
CASSSGLSVAF TGTGCCAGTAGTTCGGGACTGTCGGTTGCATTT . TRBV19 . TRBJ1-4
CASSRDRDSPLHF TGCGCCAGCAGCCGGGACAGGGACTCACCCCTCCACTTT few TRBV4-3 TRBD1 TRBJ1-6
CASIGTGKGYTF TGTGCCAGCATCGGGACAGGGAAGGGCTACACCTTC . TRBV9 TRBD1 TRBJ1-2